What follows is one TCR beta chain and its context. The data stem from a study of blood T cell repertoires in COVID-19. Study in general: Nucleic acid was either cDNA or gDNA, and it came from T cells, B-cell-depleted T cells, or PBMCs.

This CDR3 spans 16 amino acids. Germline CDR1 is SEHNR and CDR2 is FQNEAQ (reference sequence). V dropped 7 bases and J dropped 4; count of bases not matched to a gene: 9. Using immunoSEQ multiplex PCR, the repertoire was profiled, and TCRdb retains in-frame clones only, with some absent. The table has 70,000 or so clones, almost 80% seen once. V and J are TRBV7-9 and TRBJ2-3, with TRBD1 identical over 12 bases. The source is a man in his 60s with acute or convalescent COVID-19. Material for sequencing was peripheral blood. CDR3 in amino acids: CASTGDRGQEADTQYF. The CDR3 coding sequence is TGTGCCAGCACCGGGGACAGGGGGCAAGAGGCAGATACGCAGTATTTT.